This TCR beta chain was obtained from a study of PD-1 blockade in mismatch repair-deficient tumors. Germline CDR1 SGHRS, CDR2 YFSETQ. The V end lost 4 bases, the J end lost 6 bases, and 16 bases lay between the germline ends. This CDR3 spans 15 amino acids. All patients were mismatch repair deficient, assessed by either PCR or immunohistochemistry. The repertoire was sequenced with immunoSEQ multiplex PCR; TCRdb's copy has only in-frame clones and lacks some. The table lists 50,000 or so clones, approximately 81% of them singletons. The J gene is TRBJ1-4, the V gene TRBV5-1, with TRBD1 as a possible D gene (5 bases). The TCR sequence derives from an adult with mismatch repair-deficient cancer. Sequenced material: peripheral blood, taken roughly 19 weeks after starting pembrolizumab. The CDR3 region is CASSGRQMGDEKLFF. The CDR3 DNA reads as TGCGCCAGCAGCGGACGACAGATGGGAGATGAAAAACTGTTTTTT.